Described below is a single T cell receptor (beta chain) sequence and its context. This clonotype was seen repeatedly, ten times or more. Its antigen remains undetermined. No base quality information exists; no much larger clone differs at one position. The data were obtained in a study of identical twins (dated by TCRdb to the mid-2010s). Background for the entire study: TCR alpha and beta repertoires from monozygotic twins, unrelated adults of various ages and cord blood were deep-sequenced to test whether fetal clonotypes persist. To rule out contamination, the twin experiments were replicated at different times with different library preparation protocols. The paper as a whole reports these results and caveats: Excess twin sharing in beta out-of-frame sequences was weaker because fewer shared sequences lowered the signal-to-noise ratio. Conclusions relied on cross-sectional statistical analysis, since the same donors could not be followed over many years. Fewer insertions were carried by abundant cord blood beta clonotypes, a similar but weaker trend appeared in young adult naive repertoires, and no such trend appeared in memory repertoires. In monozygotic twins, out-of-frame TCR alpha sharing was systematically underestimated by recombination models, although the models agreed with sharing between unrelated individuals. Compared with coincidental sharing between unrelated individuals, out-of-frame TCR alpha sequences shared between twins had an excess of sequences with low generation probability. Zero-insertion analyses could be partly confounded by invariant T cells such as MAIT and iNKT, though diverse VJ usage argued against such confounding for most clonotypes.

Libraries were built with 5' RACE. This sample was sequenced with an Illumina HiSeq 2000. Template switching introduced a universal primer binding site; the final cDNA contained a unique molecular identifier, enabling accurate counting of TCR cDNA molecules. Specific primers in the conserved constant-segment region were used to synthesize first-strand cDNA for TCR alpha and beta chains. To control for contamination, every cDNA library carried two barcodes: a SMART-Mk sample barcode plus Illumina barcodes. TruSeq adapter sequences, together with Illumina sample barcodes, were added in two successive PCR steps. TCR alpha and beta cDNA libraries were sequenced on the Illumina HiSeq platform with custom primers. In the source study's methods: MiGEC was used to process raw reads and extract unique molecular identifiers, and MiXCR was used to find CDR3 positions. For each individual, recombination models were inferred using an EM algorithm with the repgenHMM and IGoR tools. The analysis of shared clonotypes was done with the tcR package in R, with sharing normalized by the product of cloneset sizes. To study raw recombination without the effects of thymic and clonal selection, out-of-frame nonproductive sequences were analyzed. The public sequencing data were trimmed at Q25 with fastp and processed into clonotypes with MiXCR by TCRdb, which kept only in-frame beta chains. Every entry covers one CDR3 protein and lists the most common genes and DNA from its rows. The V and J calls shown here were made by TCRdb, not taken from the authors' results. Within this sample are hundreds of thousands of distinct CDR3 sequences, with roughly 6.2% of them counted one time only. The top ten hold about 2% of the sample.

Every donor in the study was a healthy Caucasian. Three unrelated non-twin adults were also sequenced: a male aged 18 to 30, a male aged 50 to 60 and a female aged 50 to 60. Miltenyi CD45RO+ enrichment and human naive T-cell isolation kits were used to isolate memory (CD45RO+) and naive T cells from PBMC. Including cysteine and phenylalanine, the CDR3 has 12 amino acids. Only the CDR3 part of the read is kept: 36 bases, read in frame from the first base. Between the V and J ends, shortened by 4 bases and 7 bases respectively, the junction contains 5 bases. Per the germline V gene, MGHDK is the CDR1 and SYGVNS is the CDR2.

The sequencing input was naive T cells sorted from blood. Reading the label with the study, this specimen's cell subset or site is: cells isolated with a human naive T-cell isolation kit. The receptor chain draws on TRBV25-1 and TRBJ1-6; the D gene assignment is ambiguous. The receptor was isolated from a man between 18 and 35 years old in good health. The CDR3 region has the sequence CASSATNSPLHF. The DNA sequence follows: TGTGCCAGCAGTGCTACCAATTCACCCCTCCACTTT. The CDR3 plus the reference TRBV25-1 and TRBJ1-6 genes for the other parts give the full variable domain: EADIYQTPRYLVIGTGKKITLECSQTMGHDKMYWYQQDPGMELHLIHYSYGVNSTEKGDLSSESTVSRIRTEHFPLTLESARPSHTSQYLCASSATNSPLHFGNGTRLTVT.